A selection of T cell receptor beta chains follows, all from one sample in a study of cytomegalovirus exposure and HLA in healthy donors. Only in-frame clones appear in the TCRdb table, and some are missing; sequencing was by immunoSEQ multiplex PCR. The data contain roughly 180,000 clones, roughly 81% of them singletons. The sequencing input was PBMCs. These TCRs come from a girl aged 5-17 years in good health and CMV-seropositive. CDR3s include the opening cysteine and the closing phenylalanine or tryptophan. Fields, in order: V gene, clone size, CDR3 length, D gene, J gene, CDR3 protein, CDR3 DNA. D genes are given only for firm matches. Size values are once, few and many counts, or a class for expanded clones, and some rows have none.

>TRBV19|.|15|.|TRBJ1-1
CATRGQEEMNTEAFF
TGTGCCACCAGAGGGCAGGAGGAAATGAACACTGAAGCTTTCTTT
>TRBV4-1|.|17|.|TRBJ2-5
CASSQVNLVGEVETQYF
TGCGCCAGCAGCCAAGTCAACCTAGTCGGGGAAGTAGAGACCCAGTACTTC
>TRBV7-2|.|14|TRBD1|TRBJ2-7
CASSSEGGGYEQYF
TGTGCCAGCAGCTCGGAAGGGGGCGGATACGAGCAGTACTTC
>TRBV11-3|.|14|TRBD1|TRBJ1-1
CASSLGGTATEAFF
TGTGCCAGCAGCTTAGGCGGGACAGCCACTGAAGCTTTCTTT
>TRBV7-6|.|11|.|TRBJ1-2
CASSLNYGYTF
TGTGCCAGCAGCCTGAACTATGGCTACACCTTC
>TRBV11-1|.|16|.|TRBJ1-1
CASSLEYSRIGTEAFF
TGTGCCAGCAGCTTAGAGTACAGTAGAATCGGCACTGAAGCTTTCTTT
>TRBV18|.|14|.|TRBJ2-1
CASSPNAGNNEQFF
TGTGCCAGCTCACCAAATGCAGGGAACAATGAGCAGTTCTTC
>TRBV7-2|once|16|.|TRBJ1-3
CASSLVRRGSGNTIYF
TGTGCCAGCAGCTTAGTTCGGCGGGGGTCTGGAAACACCATATATTTT
>TRBV7-9|few|16|.|TRBJ1-5
CSSRPEGRQANQPQHF
TGTTCCAGCAGACCAGAAGGTAGGCAGGCCAATCAGCCCCAGCATTTT
>TRBV11-3|once|14|TRBD1|TRBJ1-6
CASSPDRGGSPLHF
TGTGCCAGCAGCCCGGACAGGGGTGGGTCACCCCTCCACTTT
>TRBV19|.|14|.|TRBJ2-7
CASSIGGTTYEQYF
TGTGCCAGTAGTATAGGCGGAACCACCTACGAGCAGTACTTC
>TRBV5-1|.|15|.|TRBJ2-7
CASSFDPLNTYEQYF
TGTGCCAGCAGCTTCGACCCACTAAACACCTACGAGCAGTACTTC
>TRBV11-3|.|17|.|TRBJ2-5
CASSQPGTEGGQETQYF
TGTGCCAGCAGCCAACCAGGGACAGAGGGAGGTCAAGAGACCCAGTACTTC
>TRBV25-1|.|16|.|TRBJ2-3
CASSDPTLVVTDTQYF
TGTGCCAGCAGTGATCCCACCTTAGTAGTCACAGATACGCAGTATTTT
>TRBV29-1|.|13|.|TRBJ2-2
CSVEDSYTGELFF
TGCAGCGTTGAAGACAGTTACACCGGGGAGCTGTTTTTT
>TRBV5-4|.|15|TRBD2|TRBJ2-5
CVSSLGTSDGETQYF
TGTGTCAGCAGCTTGGGGACTAGCGACGGGGAGACCCAGTACTTC
>TRBV6-5|.|14|.|TRBJ1-5
CASSSGDTQKPQHF
TGTGCCAGCAGTTCTGGGGACACCCAGAAGCCCCAGCATTTT
>TRBV21-1|.|13|.|TRBJ1-2
CASSNPLSRVGTF
TGTGCCAGCAGCAACCCTCTGAGCCGGGTTGGTACCTTC
>TRBV2|.|14|.|TRBJ1-3
CASRSGYNGNTIYF
TGTGCCAGCAGGTCAGGGTACAACGGAAACACCATATATTTT
>TRBV19|.|14|.|TRBJ2-5
CASSEVRSGETQYF
TGTGCCAGCTCCGAAGTGAGGTCTGGGGAGACCCAGTACTTC
>TRBV7-9|few|16|.|TRBJ1-2
CASSRAGTPEDYGYTF
TGTGCCAGCAGCAGGGCCGGGACACCAGAAGACTATGGCTACACCTTC
>TRBV7-7|.|13|.|TRBJ2-7
CASSAGTQYEQYF
TGTGCTAGCAGCGCCGGGACACAATACGAGCAGTACTTC
>TRBV2|.|14|.|TRBJ2-7
CASSGLTGGYEQYF
TGTGCCAGCAGTGGGTTGACAGGTGGCTACGAGCAGTACTTC
>TRBV9|.|14|.|TRBJ2-3
CASSVGAGTDTQYF
TGTGCCAGCAGCGTAGGAGCAGGGACAGATACGCAGTATTTT
>TRBV30|.|13|.|TRBJ1-2
CAWSVSQGHGYTF
TGTGCCTGGAGTGTCTCGCAGGGCCACGGCTACACCTTC
>TRBV10-1|.|14|TRBD2|TRBJ2-5
CASSRGGDQETQYF
TGCGCCAGCTCCCGCGGGGGGGATCAAGAGACCCAGTACTTC
>TRBV5-1|.|16|.|TRBJ2-7
CASSLTSGHSSYEQYF
TGCGCCAGCAGCTTGACCTCCGGACACAGCTCCTACGAGCAGTACTTC
>TRBV7-9|.|13|.|TRBJ1-1
CASSRPGGTEAFF
TGTGCCAGCAGCCGACCGGGGGGCACTGAAGCTTTCTTT
>TRBV11-2|.|15|.|TRBJ2-3
CASSSGTSSTDTQYF
TGTGCCAGCAGCTCCGGGACATCTAGCACAGATACGCAGTATTTT
>TRBV4-1|once|13|.|TRBJ1-6
CASSQEDWAPLHF
TGCGCCAGCAGCCAAGAGGACTGGGCACCCCTCCACTTT
>TRBV27|.|15|TRBD1|TRBJ1-5
CASSPWTGSNQPQHF
TGTGCCAGCAGCCCGTGGACAGGGAGCAATCAGCCCCAGCATTTT
>TRBV14|.|11|.|TRBJ1-1
CASSRMLRIFF
TGTGCCAGCAGCCGCATGTTGAGAATCTTCTTT
>TRBV6-5|.|14|.|TRBJ2-5
CASSYRGEWETQYF
TGTGCCAGCAGTTACCGTGGGGAGTGGGAGACCCAGTACTTC
>TRBV2|.|15|.|TRBJ1-2
CASRATYRVGDGYTF
TGTGCCAGCAGAGCCACCTACAGGGTCGGCGATGGCTACACCTTC
>TRBV5-5|.|14|TRBD2|TRBJ2-7
CASSLASGAYEQYF
TGTGCCAGCAGCTTGGCCAGCGGGGCCTACGAGCAGTACTTC
>TRBV7-9|.|11|.|TRBJ1-1
CASSLEPEAFF
TGTGCCAGCAGCTTGGAGCCTGAAGCTTTCTTT
>TRBV11-2|.|13|.|TRBJ2-5
CASSLATKETQYF
TGTGCCAGCAGCTTAGCCACAAAAGAGACCCAGTACTTC
>TRBV2|.|17|TRBD2|TRBJ2-3
CASSYKVAGGRTDTQYF
TGTGCCAGCAGTTATAAAGTAGCGGGGGGGCGCACAGATACGCAGTATTTT
>TRBV7-2|once|16|.|TRBJ1-6
CASSLWGGPVPSPLHF
TGTGCCAGCAGCTTATGGGGGGGACCCGTCCCTTCACCCCTCCACTTT
>TRBV7-9|.|18|.|TRBJ1-5
CASSLGYTRDVGNQPQHF
TGTGCCAGCAGCTTAGGCTATACGAGGGATGTGGGCAATCAGCCCCAGCATTTT
>TRBV11-3|.|18|TRBD1|TRBJ1-1
CASSLEGWTGPMNTEAFF
TGTGCCAGCAGCTTAGAAGGATGGACAGGGCCTATGAACACTGAAGCTTTCTTT
>TRBV9|.|15|.|TRBJ1-1
CASSVPRGPNTEAFF
TGTGCCAGCAGCGTCCCCAGGGGCCCGAACACTGAAGCTTTCTTT
>TRBV28|.|13|.|TRBJ1-5
CASSDRGDQPQHF
TGTGCCAGCAGTGATAGGGGCGATCAGCCCCAGCATTTT
>TRBV5-1|.|16|.|TRBJ1-3
CASSLDPARRQNTIYF
TGCGCCAGCAGCTTGGACCCCGCCAGGCGTCAGAACACCATATATTTT
>TRBV18|.|16|TRBD1|TRBJ1-5
CASSPGQYYSNQPQHF
TGTGCCAGCTCACCGGGACAGTACTATAGCAATCAGCCCCAGCATTTT
>TRBV15|.|15|TRBD1|TRBJ1-3
CATGSRDSSGNTIYF
TGTGCCACCGGAAGCCGGGACAGCTCTGGAAACACCATATATTTT
>TRBV19|few|14|TRBD1|TRBJ2-2
CASRDRGNTGELFF
TGTGCCAGTAGGGACAGGGGGAACACCGGGGAGCTGTTTTTT
>TRBV7-2|.|14|TRBD2|TRBJ2-5
CASSPSGGRETQYF
TGTGCCAGCAGCCCCTCGGGGGGGCGGGAGACCCAGTACTTC
>TRBV13|.|13|TRBD1|TRBJ2-7
CASSMDRANEQYF
TGTGCCAGCAGCATGGACAGGGCCAACGAGCAGTACTTC
>TRBV5-1|.|15|TRBD1|TRBJ2-7
CASSRGQGVFYEQYF
TGCGCCAGCAGCCGCGGACAGGGTGTATTCTACGAGCAGTACTTC
>TRBV9|few|15|TRBD2|TRBJ2-1
CASSRGGSSYNEQFF
TGTGCCAGCAGCCGCGGGGGTAGCTCCTACAATGAGCAGTTCTTC
>TRBV29-1|.|14|.|TRBJ1-2
CSVEPRTVNYGYTF
TGCAGCGTGGAACCTAGGACAGTGAACTATGGCTACACCTTC
>TRBV5-1|.|16|.|TRBJ1-1
CASSLGGPQMNTEAFF
TGCGCCAGCAGCTTGGGAGGGCCCCAAATGAACACTGAAGCTTTCTTT
>TRBV5-1|.|17|TRBD1|TRBJ1-1
CASSAGGAGGDVTEAFF
TGCGCCAGCAGCGCAGGGGGAGCAGGGGGCGATGTCACTGAAGCTTTCTTT
>TRBV29-1|.|17|TRBD1|TRBJ1-2
CSVEGLEGANPNYGYTF
TGCAGCGTTGAAGGCCTTGAGGGGGCCAACCCAAACTATGGCTACACCTTC
>TRBV15|.|16|.|TRBJ1-2
CATSRPKRTVSYGYTF
TGTGCCACCAGCCGGCCTAAGCGGACAGTATCCTATGGCTACACCTTC
>TRBV27|once|18|TRBD2|TRBJ2-1
CASSLSGTTRPLYNEQFF
TGTGCCAGCAGTTTGTCCGGGACTACAAGGCCCCTTTACAATGAGCAGTTCTTC